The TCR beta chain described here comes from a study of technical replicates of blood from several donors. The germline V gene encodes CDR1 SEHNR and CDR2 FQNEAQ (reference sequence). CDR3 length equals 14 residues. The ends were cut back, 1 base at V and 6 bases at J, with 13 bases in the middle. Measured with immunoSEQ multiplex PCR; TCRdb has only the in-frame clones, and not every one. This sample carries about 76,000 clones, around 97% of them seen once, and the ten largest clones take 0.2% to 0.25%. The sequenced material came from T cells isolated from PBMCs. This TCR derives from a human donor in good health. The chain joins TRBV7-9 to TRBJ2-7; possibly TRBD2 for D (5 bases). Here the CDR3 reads CASSLVDTRVEQYF. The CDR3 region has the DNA TGTGCCAGCAGCTTAGTAGACACGCGGGTCGAGCAGTACTTC.